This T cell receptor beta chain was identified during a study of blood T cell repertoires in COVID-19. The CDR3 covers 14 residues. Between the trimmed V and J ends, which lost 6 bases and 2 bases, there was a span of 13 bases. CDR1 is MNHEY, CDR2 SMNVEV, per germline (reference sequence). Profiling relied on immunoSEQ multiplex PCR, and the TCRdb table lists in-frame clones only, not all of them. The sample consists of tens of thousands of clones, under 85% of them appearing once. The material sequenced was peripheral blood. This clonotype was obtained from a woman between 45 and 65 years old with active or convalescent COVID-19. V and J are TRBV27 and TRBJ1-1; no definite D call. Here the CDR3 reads CASRAPSLNTEAFF. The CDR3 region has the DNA TGTGCCAGCAGGGCCCCTTCCCTTAACACTGAAGCTTTCTTT.